This T cell receptor beta chain emerged from a study of control samples from healthy donors and cancer patients. TCRdb's table, derived via immunoSEQ multiplex PCR, lists solely in-frame clones and lacks some. Here the sample spans almost 90,000 clones, about 89% being singletons. Germline lookup yields CDR1 SGHTS and CDR2 YDEGEE. Deletions cut 2 bases from V and 2 bases from J, with 12 bases between. This CDR3 region has 15 residues. V and J are TRBV5-8 and TRBJ2-3; D may be TRBD1 or TRBD2 (5 bases each). The sequenced sample consisted of blood. The clonotype originates from a man aged 30 to 39 in good health. This chain's CDR3 is CASSFRGASTDTQYF. The CDR3 DNA sequence: TGTGCCAGCAGCTTCCGAGGGGCGTCCACAGATACGCAGTATTTT.